This TCR beta chain appears in the sequencing data of a study of blood T cell repertoires in COVID-19. On the study more broadly: Samples came from the United States, Italy and Spain, spanning acute and convalescent COVID-19. PBMCs, B-cell-depleted T cells, or T cells provided the cDNA or gDNA that made up the material.

Original analysis: The assay estimated nucleated cells by amplifying reference gene primers. TCRdb keeps only in-frame clones here, not all; method: immunoSEQ multiplex PCR. The V and J calls and the clone size are those of that table, but D and trimming were determined from the DNA. Found here are roughly 73,000 clones, around 82% of them singletons; the top ten hold 15% to 18%. This CDR3 spans 17 amino acids. V lost 0 bases and J 4 bases, leaving 16 bases between the germline ends. Germline V lookup: CDR1 LGHNT, CDR2 FRNRAP. The sequence derives from a human donor in a cohort sampled during active COVID-19. The V gene is TRBV12-5, the J gene TRBJ2-1; D perhaps matches TRBD1 (6 bases). The sequenced sample consisted of peripheral blood. This CDR3 is CASGLVIGAGVYNEQFF. CDR3 nucleotides: TGTGCTAGTGGTTTGGTAATAGGGGCAGGGGTTTACAATGAGCAGTTCTTC.